Listed below are T cell receptor beta chains from one sample, sequenced in a study of blood T cell repertoires in COVID-19. Profiling relied on immunoSEQ multiplex PCR, and the TCRdb table lists in-frame clones only, not all of them. This repertoire shows about 140,000 clones, approximately 86% found once; its top ten account for about 5.6%. The source material was peripheral blood. The receptors were gathered from a human donor in a cohort sampled during active COVID-19. The CDR3 runs from the conserved cysteine through the conserved F or W. Each record gives: D gene, J gene, V gene, clone size, CDR3 DNA, CDR3 protein. A D gene is named only where the DNA matches it firmly. Not all rows give a size; the values are once, few, many and, for expanded clones, a class.

NA TRBJ1-1 TRBV7-6 NA TGTGCCAGCAGCCGGGACTCGAACACTGAAGCTTTCTTT CASSRDSNTEAFF
NA TRBJ2-5 TRBV18 NA TGTGCCAGCTCACCGCCAGGATTCCAAGAGACCCAGTACTTC CASSPPGFQETQYF
NA TRBJ2-7 TRBV11-1 NA TGTGCCAGCAGCCCCGACAGGACCTACGAGCAGTACTTC CASSPDRTYEQYF
TRBD2 TRBJ2-7 TRBV9 NA TGTGCCAGCAGCGCAGCGGGGGACTCCTACGAGCAGTACTTC CASSAAGDSYEQYF
TRBD1 TRBJ2-7 TRBV28 NA TGTGCCAGCGGACAGGGAGGAGCTCAGGGGGCCCACGAGCAGTACTTC CASGQGGAQGAHEQYF
TRBD1 TRBJ1-2 TRBV2 NA TGTGCCAGCAGTTCCCTGGGACAGGGGGCAAGCTATGGCTACACCTTC CASSSLGQGASYGYTF
NA TRBJ2-7 TRBV4-2 NA TGTGCCAGCAGCCAACCGACAGGGCGGGATCGGGAGCAGTACTTC CASSQPTGRDREQYF
NA TRBJ1-1 TRBV28 NA TGTGCCAGCTCCCCCCCAACAGGGAACACTGAAGCTTTCTTT CASSPPTGNTEAFF
NA TRBJ2-1 TRBV11-2 once TGTGCCAGCAGCTTAGTGTCCGGGTTTAACAATGAGCAGTTCTTC CASSLVSGFNNEQFF
NA TRBJ1-2 TRBV28 NA TGTGCCAGCATTCGAGGGGGAATGAACTATGGCTACACCTTC CASIRGGMNYGYTF
NA TRBJ2-7 TRBV7-2 NA TGTGCCAGCAGCCCGGACGGGCAGACTAGGTTTGTCTCCTACGAGCAGTACTTC CASSPDGQTRFVSYEQYF
NA TRBJ1-3 TRBV10-3 NA TGTGCCAGCAACTCGCGGGGTAGCTTCGACACCATATATTTT CASNSRGSFDTIYF
NA TRBJ2-1 TRBV5-6 NA TGTGCCAGCAGCCAACAGTACAATGAGCAGTTCTTC CASSQQYNEQFF
TRBD2 TRBJ2-5 TRBV5-1 NA TGCGCCAGCAGCTTCGGAGCGGGAGAGGGGGAGACCCAGTACTTC CASSFGAGEGETQYF
NA TRBJ2-7 TRBV2 NA TGTGCCAGCAAAGCTAATACAGGGATAAGTCCGGGCGAGCAGTACTTC CASKANTGISPGEQYF
TRBD1 TRBJ1-2 TRBV27 NA TGTGCCAGCAGTTTATCGGCCAGGGGGACGGTCTATGGCTACACCTTC CASSLSARGTVYGYTF
NA TRBJ2-5 TRBV18 NA TGTGCCAGCTCACCTATGGACTTTCAAGAGACCCAGTACTTC CASSPMDFQETQYF
NA TRBJ2-5 TRBV7-2 NA TGTGCCAGCAGCTTAGTCGGGATTCCCCAAGAGACCCAGTACTTC CASSLVGIPQETQYF
NA TRBJ1-5 TRBV28 NA TGTGCCAGCAGTTTGGCCCCACAGGGTGGTCAGCCCCAGCATTTT CASSLAPQGGQPQHF
NA TRBJ2-1 TRBV2 NA TGTGCCCGAGCAGGACCAGACAGCCAATACAATGAGCAGTTCTTC CARAGPDSQYNEQFF
NA TRBJ2-7 TRBV28 NA TGTGCCAGCAGTTCCCAACGCGTCGACGAGCAGTACTTC CASSSQRVDEQYF
TRBD1 TRBJ1-3 TRBV28 NA TGTGCCAGCAGAAACAGGGGTTCTGGAAACACCATATATTTT CASRNRGSGNTIYF
TRBD2 TRBJ2-1 TRBV6-5 NA TGTGCCAGCAGTTACTCGGCGGGAGTCGGCCATGAGCAGTTCTTC CASSYSAGVGHEQFF
TRBD2 TRBJ2-1 TRBV6-4 NA TGTGCCAGCCGCCGGGACTACGGAAACAATGAGCAGTTCTTC CASRRDYGNNEQFF
NA TRBJ1-4 TRBV28 NA TGTGCCAGCAGTATACAGGGATCAGGGGTTAGGGAAAAACTGTTTTTT CASSIQGSGVREKLFF
TRBD2 TRBJ2-4 TRBV7-6 medium-sized TGTGCCAGCAGCCCACACACGGGAGGGTTTCAGTACTTC CASSPHTGGFQYF
NA TRBJ2-5 TRBV6-5 NA TGTGCCAGCAGTTCCCCCCAGGGTGCACAGTACTTC CASSSPQGAQYF
TRBD2 TRBJ2-1 TRBV13 NA TGTGCCAGCAGCGCCTGGACTAGGAGCAATGAGCAGTTCTTC CASSAWTRSNEQFF
NA TRBJ2-3 TRBV30 NA TGTGCCTGGAGAGCAACAGATACGCAGTATTTT CAWRATDTQYF
TRBD2 TRBJ2-1 TRBV7-2 NA TGTGCCAGCAGCTTAGCAGCGGGGGGGCTTGAGCAGTTCTTC CASSLAAGGLEQFF
NA TRBJ1-3 TRBV15 NA TGTGCCACCAGCAGAGCTATCGGGGGTCTTGAAAACACCATATATTTT CATSRAIGGLENTIYF
TRBD1 TRBJ1-4 TRBV11-2 NA TGTGCCAGCAGCTTAAGCCGGACAGGTGGGGAAAAACTGTTTTTT CASSLSRTGGEKLFF
NA TRBJ2-7 TRBV4-1 NA TGCGCCAGCAGCCAAGGAGCGGATCGCTCCTACGAGCAGTACTTC CASSQGADRSYEQYF
NA TRBJ2-2 TRBV3-1/TRBV3-2 NA TGTGCCAGCAGCCACACAGACGCGAACACCGGGGAGCTGTTTTTT CASSHTDANTGELFF
NA TRBJ2-3 TRBV7-2 NA TGTGCCAGCAGCTTAGCGACAAACACAGATACGCAGTATTTT CASSLATNTDTQYF
NA TRBJ1-1 TRBV24-1 NA TGTGCCACCAGGAACGTACTGGGCCCAGGGGCTGTGAACACTGAAGCTTTCTTT CATRNVLGPGAVNTEAFF
TRBD1 TRBJ2-2 TRBV5-1 NA TGCGCCAGCATTGACAGGGGTAGGACCGGGGAGCTGTTTTTT CASIDRGRTGELFF
NA TRBJ2-1 TRBV24-1 NA TGTGCCACCCGCAAGGGGAATGAGCAGTTCTTC CATRKGNEQFF
NA TRBJ2-1 TRBV5-4 few TGTGCCAGCAGCTTGGCACTAGGGGGCAATGAGCAGTTCTTC CASSLALGGNEQFF
NA TRBJ2-3 TRBV28 NA TGTGCCAGCAGTTTGAGGGGGATCAGCACAGATACGCAGTATTTT CASSLRGISTDTQYF
TRBD1 TRBJ2-7 TRBV27 NA TGTGCCAGCAGTCCATTACCTCAGGGGGACTACGAGCAGTACTTC CASSPLPQGDYEQYF
TRBD2 TRBJ2-3 TRBV5-1 NA TGCGCCAGCAGCTTGGAGGGACTAGCGCTAGGGGATACGCAGTATTTT CASSLEGLALGDTQYF
NA TRBJ1-2 TRBV6-6 NA TGTGCCAGCAGTTACTCAGGGGGGGACTATGGCTACACCTTC CASSYSGGDYGYTF
NA TRBJ1-1 TRBV2 NA TGTGCCAGCAGGACGCAGGGTAGCACTGAAGCTTTCTTT CASRTQGSTEAFF
TRBD1 TRBJ2-5 TRBV6-5 NA TGTGCCAGCAGGAACAGGGGCCCAGAGACCCAGTACTTC CASRNRGPETQYF
TRBD2 TRBJ2-7 TRBV5-4 NA TGTGCCAGCAGACCCTGGACTAGCGTCTCCTACGAGCAGTACTTC CASRPWTSVSYEQYF